This TCR beta chain is drawn from a study of blood T cell repertoires in COVID-19. Original handling: The authors estimated nucleated cell counts from reference gene primer amplification. This table comes from immunoSEQ multiplex PCR, and its TCRdb copy is limited to in-frame clones, with some not included. Clone size and V and J calls were adopted from that table, with D and trimming inferred from the DNA. The table records roughly 200,000 clones, more than 70% of them present only once. Germline CDR1 is SGHVS and CDR2 is FQNEAQ. V lost 5 bases and J lost 2; bases outside the gene matches: 8. This CDR3 spans 15 amino acids.

The V call is TRBV7-8, the J call TRBJ2-7; the match to TRBD1 covers 8 bases. The sequence was collected from a woman over 75 with active or convalescent COVID-19. The sequenced material came from peripheral blood. In DNA, the CDR3 is TGTGCCAGCAGCGACCGGGACAGGCCACCCTACGAGCAGTACTTC. As protein: CASSDRDRPPYEQYF.